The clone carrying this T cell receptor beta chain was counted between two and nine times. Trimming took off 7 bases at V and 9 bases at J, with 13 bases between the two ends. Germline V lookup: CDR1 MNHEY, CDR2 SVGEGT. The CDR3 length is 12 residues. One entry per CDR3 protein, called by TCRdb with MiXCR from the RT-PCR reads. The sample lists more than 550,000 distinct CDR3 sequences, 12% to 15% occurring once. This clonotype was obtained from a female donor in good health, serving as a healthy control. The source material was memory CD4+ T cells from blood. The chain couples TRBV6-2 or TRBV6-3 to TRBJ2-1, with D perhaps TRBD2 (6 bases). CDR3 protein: CASIGLWGEQFF. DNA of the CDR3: TGTGCCAGCATCGGACTATGGGGTGAGCAGTTCTTC.